These 5 T cell receptor beta chains came from one sample sequenced in a study of blood T cells in healthy people across ages. A second PCR, run for about 7 to 12 cycles, used a sample-barcoded 5' primer plus a J-beta primer mix. TCRdb independently ran MiXCR on the 5' RACE reads; one entry per CDR3 protein. This table has roughly 1.4 million distinct CDR3 sequences, 45% to 70% appearing once. What was sequenced was blood. The receptors shown here come from a man aged 18 to 29 in good health.

V is TRBV7-9 and J is TRBJ2-7, with D tentatively TRBD1 (6 bases). From germline, CDR1 is SEHNR and CDR2 FQNEAQ (reference sequence). This CDR3 is built from 19 residues. V was shortened by 4 bases and J by 0 bases, with 25 bases between the two germline ends. The DNA for the CDR3 is TGTGCCAGCAGCTCTACGAGGACCAGGACAGCGGAAAGCTCCTACGAGCAGTACTTC. The encoded protein is CASSSTRTRTAESSYEQYF. The variable domain in full, completed from reference TRBV7-9 and TRBJ2-7, reads DTGVSQNPRHKITKRGQNVTFRCDPISEHNRLYWYRQTLGQGPEFLTYFQNEAQLEKSRLLSDRFSAERPKGSFSTLEIQRTEQGDSAMYLCASSSTRTRTAESSYEQYFGPGTRLTVT.

The chain combines TRBV6-1 with TRBJ2-5; D is uncertain. TRBJ2-7 matches the DNA end more closely, so the J call is doubtful. In germline, CDR1 is MNHNS, CDR2 SASEGT. The CDR3 is made up of 12 amino acids. Here the CDR3 reads CASRPAIREQYF. As DNA, the CDR3 is TGTGCCAGCCGCCCAGCCATCCGCGAGCAGTACTTC.

As DNA, the CDR3 is TGCAGTGCTAGTGCCGACCTGAGGGACTCACCCCTCCACTTT. It is translated as CSASADLRDSPLHF. The rearrangement joins TRBV20-1 to TRBJ1-6; TRBD1 is a possible D gene (5 bases). CDR1 and CDR2 (germline): DFQATT, SNEGSKA (reference sequence). CDR3 size: 14 residues. V lost 3 bases and J lost 10, with 16 bases in between.

The sample holds many counts of this clonotype. The V and J genes are TRBV4-1 and TRBJ2-3; possibly TRBD1 or TRBD2 for D (5 bases each). Trimming pared 1 base from V and 1 base from J, leaving 9 bases between. The V gene's germline CDR1 is MGHRA and CDR2 YSYEKL. The CDR3 extends over 15 amino acids. CDR3 coding DNA: TGCGCCAGCAGCCAAGTTGTGGGGGGCACAGATACGCAGTATTTT. Protein: CASSQVVGGTDTQYF.

CDR3 nucleotide sequence: TGTGCCATCAGTGAGTTAACTAGCGGCACCTACGAGCAGTACTTC. Its protein product is CAISELTSGTYEQYF. The V call is TRBV10-3, the J call TRBJ2-7, with 8 positions matching TRBD2. The V gene's germline CDR1 is ENHRY and CDR2 SYGVKD. CDR3 length equals 15 residues. V was clipped by 1 base and J by 2 bases; unmatched bases: 4.